These 14 T cell receptor beta chains share one sample of origin, sequenced in a study of a mutant IDH1 vaccine in newly diagnosed glioma. Stated time point: week 23, last vaccination. Alongside topical imiquimod, each dose of vaccine comprised 300 ug of mutant IDH1 20-mer peptide. Libraries were prepared by immunoSEQ multiplex PCR; TCRdb keeps only in-frame clonotypes and omits some of them. Seen here are about 72,000 clones, about 87% observed once, and the top ten hold about an eighth. These TCRs are of unknown antigen specificity. This material consisted of PBMCs, taken from a glioma patient whose treatment included an IDH1 peptide vaccine. The receptor source for this set is a man aged 18 to 30 with glioma.

This chain links TRBV7-9 with TRBJ2-1; D may be TRBD2 (6 bases). The CDR3 contains 16 residues. The V and J ends lost 7 bases and 0 bases respectively, with 16 bases between them. The V gene's germline CDR1 is SEHNR and CDR2 FQNEAQ (reference sequence). The CDR3 here is CASIKSAGPSYNEQFF. CDR3 sequence (DNA): TGTGCCAGCATAAAGTCGGCGGGACCCTCCTACAATGAGCAGTTCTTC.

In this sample, this clone turned up a few times. This rearrangement joins TRBV7-9 to TRBJ2-1; 14 bases are a match to TRBD2. V was pared by 6 bases and J by 3 bases, with 7 bases of the junction left unmatched. The CDR3 totals 17 residues. The germline CDR1 and CDR2 sequences are SEHNR and FQNEAQ (reference sequence). The CDR3 sequence: CASRRRLAGGYYNEQFF. DNA for the CDR3: TGTGCCAGCAGGCGTCGACTAGCGGGAGGGTACTACAATGAGCAGTTCTTC.

This clone was seen just once. The chain combines TRBV6-5 with TRBJ2-7, with 9 bases matching TRBD1. Per the germline V gene, CDR1 is MNHEY and CDR2 is SVGAGI. V shed 2 bases, J shed 2 bases, and the junction held 7 bases outside the gene matches. The CDR3 is made up of 16 amino acids. This CDR3 is CASSYAGTGKAYEQYF. Here the CDR3 DNA reads TGTGCCAGCAGTTACGCTGGGACAGGGAAGGCCTACGAGCAGTACTTC.

V and J are TRBV19 and TRBJ2-7; TRBD1 matches at 10 bases. Germline assignment: CDR1 LNHDA and CDR2 SQIVND (reference sequence). The CDR3 runs to 14 residues. The V segment lost 5 bases and the J segment 4 bases; nucleotides outside the gene matches: 5. The CDR3 bases are TGTGCCAGTAGTCGGGACAGGGGTTTGTACGAGCAGTACTTC. It encodes CASSRDRGLYEQYF.

V and J are TRBV15 and TRBJ1-1, with unresolved D. This CDR3 is built from 15 residues. Trimming took 1 base from V and 6 from J, leaving 15 bases between them. Germline CDR1 and CDR2: LNHNV and YYDKDF (reference sequence). DNA of the CDR3: TGTGCCACCAGCAGAGGTGGCAGATTATTCTCTGAAGCTTTCTTT. As protein: CATSRGGRLFSEAFF.

The chain carries TRBV5-1 and TRBJ2-7, with a possible D match to TRBD1 (6 bases). The V end lost 4 bases, the J end lost 4 bases, and 24 bases lay between the germline ends. Germline V gene sequence: CDR1 SGHRS, CDR2 YFSETQ. CDR3 size: 17 residues. CDR3: CASSRRPGQTGQYEQYF. For the CDR3, the DNA is TGCGCCAGCAGCCGCCGCCCGGGACAAACCGGGCAGTACGAGCAGTACTTC.

The chain joins TRBV15 to TRBJ2-1; TRBD2 agrees at 7 bases. Trimming at V came to 8 bases and at J to 0 bases, leaving 4 bases not matched to a gene. Germline V gene lookup returns CDR1 LNHNV and CDR2 YYDKDF (reference sequence). This CDR3 comprises 14 residues. The CDR3 sequence is CATASGSSYNEQFF. As DNA, the CDR3 is TGTGCCACCGCTAGCGGTTCCTCCTACAATGAGCAGTTCTTC. The whole variable domain, filled in from reference TRBV15 and TRBJ2-1, reads DAMVIQNPRYQVTQFGKPVTLSCSQTLNHNVMYWYQQKSSQAPKLLFHYYDKDFNNEADTPDNFQSRRPNTSFCFLDIRSPGLGDTAMYLCATASGSSYNEQFFGPGTRLTVL.

This chain connects TRBV10-1 to TRBJ2-7; D uncertain. The V gene lost 8 bases and the J gene lost 4 bases, with 18 bases spanning the gap. In germline, CDR1 is WNHNN, CDR2 SYGVQD (reference sequence). This CDR3 has 14 amino acids. Here the CDR3 reads CASGRDRAGYEQYF. The CDR3 DNA is TGCGCCAGCGGAAGAGACCGGGCTGGTTACGAGCAGTACTTC.

The CDR3 bases are TGTGCCAGCTCACGGGAGGAATCTGGCTACACCTTC. Protein: CASSREESGYTF. The V call is TRBV18, the J call TRBJ1-2, with D uncertain. Germline V CDR1 and CDR2: KGHSH, LQKENI. There are 12 residues in the CDR3. The V gene lost 4 bases and the J gene lost 7 bases, with 10 bases spanning the gap.

This clone appeared once. The rearrangement uses TRBV11-3 and TRBJ2-3; weak D call: TRBD1 (6 bases). V gave up 5 bases and J gave up 6 bases, with 12 bases separating them. Germline V CDR1 and CDR2: SGHNT, YENEEA. The CDR3 is 13 residues long. CDR3 in amino acids: CASSPYREDTQYF. The CDR3 DNA is TGTGCCAGCAGCCCCTACAGGGAGGATACGCAGTATTTT.

The CDR3 sequence is CASKTLAANEKLFF. DNA of the CDR3: TGTGCCAGTAAGACATTGGCGGCTAATGAAAAACTGTTTTTT. V usage is TRBV19 and J usage is TRBJ1-4; D unresolved. Trimming took 7 bases from V and 3 from J, leaving 12 bases between them. The CDR3 spans 14 residues. Germline V gene sequence: CDR1 LNHDA, CDR2 SQIVND (reference sequence).

The chain's CDR3 is CASSVDRGHEQYF. The CDR3 DNA sequence: TGTGCCAGCAGCGTAGATAGGGGGCATGAGCAGTACTTC. The V and J genes are TRBV9 and TRBJ2-7; 7 bases align to TRBD1. Germline V CDR1 and CDR2: SGDLS, YYNGEE. Trimming took 0 bases from V and 7 from J; bases not matched to a gene: 4. This CDR3 has 13 amino acids. Filled out from reference TRBV9 and TRBJ2-7, the complete variable domain reads DSGVTQTPKHLITATGQRVTLRCSPRSGDLSVYWYQQSLDQGLQFLIQYYNGEERAKGNILERFSAQQFPDLHSELNLSSLELGDSALYFCASSVDRGHEQYFGPGTRLTVT.

This clone has a single count. This chain uses TRBV14 with TRBJ1-1, with TRBD1 matching 12 bases. The CDR3 consists of 16 residues. V lost 4 bases to trimming and J lost 4 bases; unmatched junction nucleotides: 7. Looked up from germline, CDR1 is SGHDN and CDR2 is FVKESK. CDR3 residues: CASSLGTGGFSTEAFF. CDR3 bases: TGTGCCAGCAGCCTCGGGACAGGGGGCTTTAGCACTGAAGCTTTCTTT.

The chain is built from TRBV2 and TRBJ1-6, with D uncertain. V lost 7 bases and J lost 3, with 7 bases in between. The germline gives CDR1 SNHLY, CDR2 FYNNEI. The CDR3 consists of 13 residues. CDR3 DNA: TGTGCCAGCAACGACCGCTATAATTCACCCCTCCACTTT. Its protein product is CASNDRYNSPLHF.